This TCR beta chain was found in a study of T-cell reconstitution after alpha-beta-depleted transplantation in children. Comments on this clonotype: Its antigen is still unknown.

The CDR3 sequence is 15 residues long. V shed 4 bases and J shed 1 base, with 12 bases lying between them. Germline CDR1 and CDR2: SGHRS and YFSETQ. Points from the study as a whole: Approximately two months post-transplant, alpha-beta T cells reportedly originated from several hundred expanded graft clones. There were some patients whose high TCRbeta diversity at day 60 came from surviving recipient T cells and thymic progenitors. At one year after transplant, newly produced T cells mostly accounted for T-cell counts and diversity.

Construction of the TCRbeta library involved unique molecular identifiers. TCRdb reprocessed the PCR reads with MiXCR, giving one entry per CDR3 protein. The sample contains about 980,000 distinct CDR3 sequences, roughly 31% of which appear only once. The TCR originated in a boy under three years old who had a stem cell transplant for SCID, so the T cells may come from the graft donor. Sequencing used PBMCs, mostly from graft donor cells, obtained 360 days after TCRalphabeta/CD19-depleted stem cell transplant. This chain uses TRBV5-1 with TRBJ2-1, with D perhaps matching TRBD1 (5 bases). CDR3 region: CASSPSRQSYNEQFF. Here the CDR3 DNA reads TGCGCCAGCAGCCCTAGTAGACAGTCCTACAATGAGCAGTTCTTC.